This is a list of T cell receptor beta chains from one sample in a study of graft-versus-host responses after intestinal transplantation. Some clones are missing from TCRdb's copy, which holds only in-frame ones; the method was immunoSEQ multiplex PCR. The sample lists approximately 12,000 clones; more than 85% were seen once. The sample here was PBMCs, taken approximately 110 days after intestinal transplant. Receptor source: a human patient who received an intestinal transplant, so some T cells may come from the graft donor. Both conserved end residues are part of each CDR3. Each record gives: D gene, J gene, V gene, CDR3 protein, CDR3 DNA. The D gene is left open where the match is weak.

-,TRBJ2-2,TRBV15,CATRDSGGGTGELFF,TGTGCCACCAGGGACAGCGGAGGGGGCACCGGGGAGCTGTTTTTT
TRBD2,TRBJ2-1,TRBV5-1,CASSLEGGSLNEQFF,TGCGCCAGCAGCTTGGAGGGCGGGAGTTTAAATGAGCAGTTCTTC
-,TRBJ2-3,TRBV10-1,CASSSGASTDTQYF,TGCGCCAGCAGTTCAGGCGCTAGCACAGATACGCAGTATTTT
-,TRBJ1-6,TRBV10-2,CASSESGDSYNSPLHF,TGCGCCAGCAGTGAGTCTGGGGACTCCTATAATTCACCCCTCCACTTT
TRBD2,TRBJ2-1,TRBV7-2,CASSLSASGSEQFF,TGTGCCAGCAGCTTAAGCGCCAGCGGGAGTGAGCAGTTCTTC
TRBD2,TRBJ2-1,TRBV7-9,CASSMTSGLNEQFF,TGTGCCAGCAGCATGACTAGCGGGTTGAATGAGCAGTTCTTC
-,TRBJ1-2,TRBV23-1,CASTLSSITYYGYTF,TGCGCCAGCACCCTCTCGTCCATCACCTACTATGGCTACACCTTC
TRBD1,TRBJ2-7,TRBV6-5,CASSPGQAPYEQYF,TGTGCCAGCAGTCCGGGACAGGCCCCCTACGAGCAGTACTTC
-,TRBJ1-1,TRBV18,CASSPGDGGVLF,TGTGCCAGCTCACCGGGTGATGGAGGAGTTCTCTTT
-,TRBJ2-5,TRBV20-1,CSALTWETQYF,TGCAGTGCGCTCACCTGGGAGACCCAGTACTTC
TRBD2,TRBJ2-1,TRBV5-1,CASSLAGGSNEQFF,TGCGCCAGCAGCTTGGCGGGAGGGTCGAATGAGCAGTTCTTC
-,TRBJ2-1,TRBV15,CATSREGNEQFF,TGTGCCACCAGCAGAGAGGGGAATGAGCAGTTCTTC